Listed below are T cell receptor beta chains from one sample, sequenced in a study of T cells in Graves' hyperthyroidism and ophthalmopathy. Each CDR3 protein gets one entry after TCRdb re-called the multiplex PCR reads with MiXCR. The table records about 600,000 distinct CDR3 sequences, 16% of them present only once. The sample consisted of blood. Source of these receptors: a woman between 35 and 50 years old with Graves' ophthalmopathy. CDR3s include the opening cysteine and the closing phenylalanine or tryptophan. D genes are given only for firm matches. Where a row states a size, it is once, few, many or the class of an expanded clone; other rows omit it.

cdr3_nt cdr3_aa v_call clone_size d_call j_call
TGTGCCAGCAGTGACGGGGACCGGGATGAAAAACTGTTTTTT CASSDGDRDEKLFF TRBV6-1 few - TRBJ1-4
TGCGCCAGCAGCCAAGATGGGGGAGAGCAGTTCTTC CASSQDGGEQFF TRBV4-1 - - TRBJ2-1
TGTGCCAGCAGCTTTCTCAGATCGTCCTACGAGCAGTACTTC CASSFLRSSYEQYF TRBV11-2 - - TRBJ2-7
TGTGCCAGCAGCTTGTCGTCTGGGGGGGCCGACAATGAGCAGTTCTTC CASSLSSGGADNEQFF TRBV11-2 many - TRBJ2-1
TGTGCCAGCAGTACAAGACAGGGGGCCTACGAGCAGTACTTC CASSTRQGAYEQYF TRBV28 many TRBD1 TRBJ2-7
TGTGCCAGCAGCTTGGCGTTGGTTAATTCACCCCTCCACTTT CASSLALVNSPLHF TRBV11-1 - - TRBJ1-6
TGTGCCAGCAGCTTAGCACCTTTTGGAAACACCATATATTTT CASSLAPFGNTIYF TRBV11-2 few - TRBJ1-3
TGTGCCAGCAGCCCCGGACAGATTGGCGAACAGTACTTC CASSPGQIGEQYF TRBV5-6 - - TRBJ2-7
TGCAGTGTTCCCGGAGGCATAGTCACAGATACGCAGTATTTT CSVPGGIVTDTQYF TRBV20-1 - - TRBJ2-3
TGTGCCAGCAGCCTCTATGGGGGGCTGGAAGGCTACACCTTC CASSLYGGLEGYTF TRBV7-3 many - TRBJ1-2
TGTGCCATCAGTCAAGCTATTTCGGGGGGCTATGGTCAAGAGACCCAGTACTTC CAISQAISGGYGQETQYF TRBV10-3 few - TRBJ2-5
TGTGCCATCCTCAGCGGGAGGGATTACAATGAGCAGTTCTTC CAILSGRDYNEQFF TRBV14 few TRBD2 TRBJ2-1
TGTGCCAGCACCCGAGCGGGAGAAGCCGATACGCAGTATTTT CASTRAGEADTQYF TRBV28 many TRBD2 TRBJ2-3
TGTGCCAGCAGTTACGCAGCAGGGGGTGAGCAGTTCTTC CASSYAAGGEQFF TRBV6-5 few TRBD1 TRBJ2-1
TGTGCCAGCAGCCCTCTGACTAGCGGGAGGGTGCAAGAGCAGTACTTC CASSPLTSGRVQEQYF TRBV3-1 many TRBD2 TRBJ2-7
TGTGCCAGCAGCTTTGGGACAGGGGGCTATGGCTACACCTTC CASSFGTGGYGYTF TRBV5-8 - TRBD1 TRBJ1-2
TGTGCCTCGACAGGGGCGACCTTCTCCTATAATTCACCCCTCCACTTT CASTGATFSYNSPLHF TRBV30 - TRBD1 TRBJ1-6
TGTGCCAGCAGGCTTGGGCCCGGAGAAGCTTTCTTT CASRLGPGEAFF TRBV13 many - TRBJ1-1
TGTGCCAGCTCACTAAACGGACAGAACACTGAAGCTTTCTTT CASSLNGQNTEAFF TRBV18 - - TRBJ1-1
TGTGCCAGCAGTCCCACCCCTAGCGGGGGTTTGTCAGATACGCAGTATTTT CASSPTPSGGLSDTQYF TRBV6-1 - TRBD2 TRBJ2-3
TGTGCCAGCAGTCCCGGACAGCACCTGAACTATGGCTACACCTTC CASSPGQHLNYGYTF TRBV28 many - TRBJ1-2
TGTGCCAGCTCACCACCGATAATCAATGAGCAGTTCTTC CASSPPIINEQFF TRBV18 - - TRBJ2-1
TGTGCCATCTCACAGGGGGGGACTGAAGCTTTCTTT CAISQGGTEAFF TRBV10-3 - TRBD1 TRBJ1-1
TGTGCCAGCAATGGAGGGAACACCGGGGAGCTGTTTTTT CASNGGNTGELFF TRBV6-1 few - TRBJ2-2
TGTGCCAGCAGTTATGCGGGCAGGGCCGGGGAGCTGTTTTTT CASSYAGRAGELFF TRBV28 many - TRBJ2-2
TGCAGCGTTGACGTCGCTAACTATGGCTACACCTTC CSVDVANYGYTF TRBV29-1 few - TRBJ1-2
TGCGCCAGCAGCTTGGATGGACTAGTCGATGAGCAGTTCTTC CASSLDGLVDEQFF TRBV5-1 many TRBD2 TRBJ2-1
TGCGCCAGCAGTGAGTCGAAACAGCCCGACTATGGCTACACCTTC CASSESKQPDYGYTF TRBV10-2 few - TRBJ1-2
TGTGCCAGCAGTAGGGACAGGGGGCCGCTGAATTCCTACAATGAGCAGTTCTTC CASSRDRGPLNSYNEQFF TRBV27 - TRBD1 TRBJ2-1
TGTGCCATTCTAGATTTACAGGGAAGGCGGCGGTTCTACAATGAGCAGTTCTTC CAILDLQGRRRFYNEQFF TRBV6-1 many - TRBJ2-1
TGTGCCATCAGTGTAAATAGCGATCAAGAGACCCAGTACTTC CAISVNSDQETQYF TRBV10-3 many - TRBJ2-5
TGTGCCAGCAGCCACGGGGGCGGGACCCCGGTCCATGAGCAGTTCTTC CASSHGGGTPVHEQFF TRBV7-3 - - TRBJ2-1
TGTGCCAGCAGTCCGCCTGGTCTGGGGGCCTACGAGCAGTACTTC CASSPPGLGAYEQYF TRBV28 many - TRBJ2-7
TGCGCCAGCAGCGCCAGTTGGAACCTCGCTGGCTACACCTTC CASSASWNLAGYTF TRBV5-1 few - TRBJ1-2
TGTGCCAGCAGCTACAGACTAGCCGGAGCTCCCTACGAGCAGTACTTC CASSYRLAGAPYEQYF TRBV7-9 many TRBD2 TRBJ2-7
TGTGCCAGCAGTTTCCTCGGGACAGGCCATGAGCAGTTCTTC CASSFLGTGHEQFF TRBV27 many TRBD1 TRBJ2-1
TGCAGCGTTGTTTCAGATGGAAACACCATATATTTT CSVVSDGNTIYF TRBV29-1 - - TRBJ1-3
TGTGCCAGCAGCTTATTGAGCGGGGAGCTGTTTTTT CASSLLSGELFF TRBV7-9 - - TRBJ2-2